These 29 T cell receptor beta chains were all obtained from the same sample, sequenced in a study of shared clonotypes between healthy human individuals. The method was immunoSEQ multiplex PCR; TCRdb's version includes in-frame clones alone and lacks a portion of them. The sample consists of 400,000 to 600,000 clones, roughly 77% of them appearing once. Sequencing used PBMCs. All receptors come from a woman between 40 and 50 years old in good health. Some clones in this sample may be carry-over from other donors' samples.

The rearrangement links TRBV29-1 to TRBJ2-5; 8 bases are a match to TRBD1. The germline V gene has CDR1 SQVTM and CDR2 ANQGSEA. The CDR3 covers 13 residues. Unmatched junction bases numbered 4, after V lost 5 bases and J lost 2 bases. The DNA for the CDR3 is TGCAGCGTTCTAGGGACAGGTCAAGAGACCCAGTACTTC. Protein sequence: CSVLGTGQETQYF.

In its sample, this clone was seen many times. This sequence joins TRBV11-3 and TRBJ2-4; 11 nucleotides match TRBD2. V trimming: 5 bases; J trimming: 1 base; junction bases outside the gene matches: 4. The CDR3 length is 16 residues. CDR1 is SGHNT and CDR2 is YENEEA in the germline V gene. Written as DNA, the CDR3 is TGTGCCAGCAGCCCAGGACTAGCGGGTGCCAAAAACATTCAGTACTTC. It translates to CASSPGLAGAKNIQYF.

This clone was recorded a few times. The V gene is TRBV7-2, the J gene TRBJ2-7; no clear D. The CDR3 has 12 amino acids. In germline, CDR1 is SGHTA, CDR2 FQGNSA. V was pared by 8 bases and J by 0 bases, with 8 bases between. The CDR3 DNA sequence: TGTGCCAGCGGGCTAAGCTCCTACGAGCAGTACTTC. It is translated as CASGLSSYEQYF.

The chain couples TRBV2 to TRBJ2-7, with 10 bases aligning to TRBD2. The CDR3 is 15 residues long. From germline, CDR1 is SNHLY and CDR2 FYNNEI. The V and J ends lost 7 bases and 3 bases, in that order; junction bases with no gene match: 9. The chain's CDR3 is CASKAVAGGFYEQYF. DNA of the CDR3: TGTGCCAGCAAAGCAGTAGCGGGAGGATTCTACGAGCAGTACTTC.

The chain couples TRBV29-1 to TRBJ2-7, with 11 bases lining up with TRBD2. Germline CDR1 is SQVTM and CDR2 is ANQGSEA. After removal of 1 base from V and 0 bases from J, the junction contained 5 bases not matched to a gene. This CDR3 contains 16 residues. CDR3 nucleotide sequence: TGCAGCGTTGAAGGAGCTAGCGGGAGGAACTCCTACGAGCAGTACTTC. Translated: CSVEGASGRNSYEQYF.

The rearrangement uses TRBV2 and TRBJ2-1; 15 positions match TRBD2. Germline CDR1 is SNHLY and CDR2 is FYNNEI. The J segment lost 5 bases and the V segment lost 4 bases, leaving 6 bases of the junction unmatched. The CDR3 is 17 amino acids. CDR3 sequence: CASSAGGTSGRNNEQFF. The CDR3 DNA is TGTGCCAGCAGTGCCGGGGGGACTAGCGGGAGGAACAATGAGCAGTTCTTC.

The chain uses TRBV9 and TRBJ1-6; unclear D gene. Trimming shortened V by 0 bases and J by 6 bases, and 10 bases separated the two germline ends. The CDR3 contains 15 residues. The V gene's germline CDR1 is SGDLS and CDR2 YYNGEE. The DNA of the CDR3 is TGTGCCAGCAGCGTAGACGGACGGGGTAATTCACCCCTCCACTTT. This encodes CASSVDGRGNSPLHF. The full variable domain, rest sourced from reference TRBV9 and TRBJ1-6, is DSGVTQTPKHLITATGQRVTLRCSPRSGDLSVYWYQQSLDQGLQFLIQYYNGEERAKGNILERFSAQQFPDLHSELNLSSLELGDSALYFCASSVDGRGNSPLHFGNGTRLTVT.

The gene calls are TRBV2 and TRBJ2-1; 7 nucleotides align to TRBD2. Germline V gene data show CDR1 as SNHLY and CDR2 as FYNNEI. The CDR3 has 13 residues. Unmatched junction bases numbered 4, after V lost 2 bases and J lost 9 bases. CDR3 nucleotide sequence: TGTGCCAGCAGTGAATCCCGGGAGGCTGAGCAGTTCTTC. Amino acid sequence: CASSESREAEQFF.

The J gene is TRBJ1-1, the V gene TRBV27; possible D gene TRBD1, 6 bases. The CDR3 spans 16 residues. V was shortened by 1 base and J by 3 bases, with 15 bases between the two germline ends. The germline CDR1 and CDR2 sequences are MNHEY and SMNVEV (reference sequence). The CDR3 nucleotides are TGTGCCAGCAGTTTATTTGACAGGTATCGGGACACTGAAGCTTTCTTT. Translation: CASSLFDRYRDTEAFF.

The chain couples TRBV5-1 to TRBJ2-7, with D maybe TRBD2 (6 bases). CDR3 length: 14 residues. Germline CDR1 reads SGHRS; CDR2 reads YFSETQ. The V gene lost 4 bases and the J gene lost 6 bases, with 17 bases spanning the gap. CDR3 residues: CASSGGSSVGEQYF. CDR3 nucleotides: TGCGCCAGCAGCGGGGGATCTAGCGTAGGCGAGCAGTACTTC.

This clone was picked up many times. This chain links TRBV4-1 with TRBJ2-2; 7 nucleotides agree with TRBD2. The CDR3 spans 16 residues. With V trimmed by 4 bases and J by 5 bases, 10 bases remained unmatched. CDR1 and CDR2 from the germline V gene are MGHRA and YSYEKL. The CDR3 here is CASSPGRAGRTGELFF. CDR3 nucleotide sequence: TGCGCCAGCAGCCCTGGGAGGGCCGGGCGGACCGGGGAGCTGTTTTTT.

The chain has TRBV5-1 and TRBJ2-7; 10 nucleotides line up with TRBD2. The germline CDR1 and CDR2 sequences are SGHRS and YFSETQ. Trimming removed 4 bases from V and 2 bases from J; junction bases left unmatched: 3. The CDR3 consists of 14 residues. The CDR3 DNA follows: TGCGCCAGCAGCCCTAGCGGGAGTACCTACGAGCAGTACTTC. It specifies CASSPSGSTYEQYF.

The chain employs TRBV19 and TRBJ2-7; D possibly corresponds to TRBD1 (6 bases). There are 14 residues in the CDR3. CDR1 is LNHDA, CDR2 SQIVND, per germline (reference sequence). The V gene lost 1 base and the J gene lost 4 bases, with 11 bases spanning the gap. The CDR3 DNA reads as TGTGCCAGTAGTATAGCTGACAGGAAATACGAGCAGTACTTC. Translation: CASSIADRKYEQYF.

The CDR3 here is CASSYGGAHMNTEAFF. DNA of the CDR3: TGTGCCAGCAGTTACGGAGGGGCCCATATGAACACTGAAGCTTTCTTT. The V gene is TRBV6-6, the J gene TRBJ1-1; D might be TRBD1 (5 bases). CDR1 is MNHNY and CDR2 is SVGAGI in the germline V gene (reference sequence). V shed 2 bases and J shed 0 bases, with 13 bases lying between them. This CDR3 contains 16 residues.

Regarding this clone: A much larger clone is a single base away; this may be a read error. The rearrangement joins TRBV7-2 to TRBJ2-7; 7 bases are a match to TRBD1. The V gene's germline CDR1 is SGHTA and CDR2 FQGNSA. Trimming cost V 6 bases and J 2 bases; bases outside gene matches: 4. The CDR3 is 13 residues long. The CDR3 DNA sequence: TGTGCCAGCAGGCCTACAGGGGCCTACGAGCAGTACTTC. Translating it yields CASRPTGAYEQYF.

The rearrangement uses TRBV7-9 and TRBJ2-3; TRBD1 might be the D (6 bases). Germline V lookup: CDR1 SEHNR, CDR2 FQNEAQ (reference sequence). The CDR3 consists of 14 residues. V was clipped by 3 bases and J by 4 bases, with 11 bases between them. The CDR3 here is CASSFGTQADTQYF. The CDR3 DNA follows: TGTGCCAGCAGCTTCGGGACACAAGCAGATACGCAGTATTTT.

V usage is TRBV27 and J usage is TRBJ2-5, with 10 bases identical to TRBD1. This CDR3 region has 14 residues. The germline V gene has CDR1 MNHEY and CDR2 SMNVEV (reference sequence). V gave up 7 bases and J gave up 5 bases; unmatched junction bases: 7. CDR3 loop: CASKGQGSWETQYF. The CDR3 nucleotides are TGTGCCAGCAAGGGACAGGGGAGTTGGGAGACCCAGTACTTC.

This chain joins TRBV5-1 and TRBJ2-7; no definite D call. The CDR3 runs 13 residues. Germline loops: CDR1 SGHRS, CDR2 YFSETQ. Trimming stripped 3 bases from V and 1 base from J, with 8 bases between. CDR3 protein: CASSYATSYEQYF. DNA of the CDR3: TGCGCCAGCAGCTACGCCACTTCCTACGAGCAGTACTTC.

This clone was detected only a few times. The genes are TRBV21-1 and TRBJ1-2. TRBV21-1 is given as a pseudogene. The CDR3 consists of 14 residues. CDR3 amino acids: CASSKKGLRGGYTF. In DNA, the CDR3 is TGTGCCAGCAGCAAAAAGGGACTCCGCGGGGGCTACACCTTC.

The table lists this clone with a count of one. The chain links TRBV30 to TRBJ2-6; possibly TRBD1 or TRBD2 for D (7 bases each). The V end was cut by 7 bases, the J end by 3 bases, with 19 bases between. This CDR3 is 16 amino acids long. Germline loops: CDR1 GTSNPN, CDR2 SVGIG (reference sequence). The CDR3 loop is CAFDPQGGIGANVLTF. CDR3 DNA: TGTGCCTTCGACCCGCAGGGGGGGATTGGGGCCAACGTCCTGACTTTC.

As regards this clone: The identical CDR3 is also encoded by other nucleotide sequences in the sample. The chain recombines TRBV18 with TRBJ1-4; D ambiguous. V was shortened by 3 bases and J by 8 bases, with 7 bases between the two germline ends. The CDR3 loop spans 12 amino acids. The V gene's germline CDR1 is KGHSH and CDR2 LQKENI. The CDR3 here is CASSPQGEKLFF. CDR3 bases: TGTGCCAGCTCACCGCAAGGGGAAAAACTGTTTTTT.

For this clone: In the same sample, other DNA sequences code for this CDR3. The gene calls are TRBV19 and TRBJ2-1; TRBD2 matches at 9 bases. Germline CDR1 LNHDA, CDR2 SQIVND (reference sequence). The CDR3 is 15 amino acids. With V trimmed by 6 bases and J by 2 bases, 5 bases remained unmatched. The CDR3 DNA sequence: TGTGCCAGTAGCCTAGCGGGGCTAGCCTACAATGAGCAGTTCTTC. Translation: CASSLAGLAYNEQFF.

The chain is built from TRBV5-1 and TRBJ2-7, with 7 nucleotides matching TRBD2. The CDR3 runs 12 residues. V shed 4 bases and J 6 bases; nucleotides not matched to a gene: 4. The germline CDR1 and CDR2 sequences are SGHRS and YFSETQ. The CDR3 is CASSRSGGEQYF. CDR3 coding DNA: TGCGCCAGCAGCCGCTCGGGGGGCGAGCAGTACTTC.

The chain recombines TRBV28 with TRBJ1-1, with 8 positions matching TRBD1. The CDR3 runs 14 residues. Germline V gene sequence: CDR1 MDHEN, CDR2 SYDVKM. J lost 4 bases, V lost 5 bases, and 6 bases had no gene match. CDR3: CASSPDRAITEAFF. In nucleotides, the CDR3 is TGTGCCAGCAGTCCGGACAGGGCAATCACTGAAGCTTTCTTT.

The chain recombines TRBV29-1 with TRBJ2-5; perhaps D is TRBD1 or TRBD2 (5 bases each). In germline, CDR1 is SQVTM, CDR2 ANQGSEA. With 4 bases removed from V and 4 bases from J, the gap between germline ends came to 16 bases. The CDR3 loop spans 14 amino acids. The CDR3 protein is CSVGSGGDSETQYF. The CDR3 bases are TGCAGCGTTGGGAGTGGGGGAGATTCAGAGACCCAGTACTTC.

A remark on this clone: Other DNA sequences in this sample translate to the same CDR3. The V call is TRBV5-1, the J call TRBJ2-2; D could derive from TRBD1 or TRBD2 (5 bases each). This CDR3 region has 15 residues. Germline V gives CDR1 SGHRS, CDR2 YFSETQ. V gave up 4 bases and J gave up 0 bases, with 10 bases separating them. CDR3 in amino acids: CASSPGGANTGELFF. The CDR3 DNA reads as TGCGCCAGCAGCCCTGGGGGAGCGAACACCGGGGAGCTGTTTTTT. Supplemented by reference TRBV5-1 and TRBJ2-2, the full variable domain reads KAGVTQTPRYLIKTRGQQVTLSCSPISGHRSVSWYQQTPGQGLQFLFEYFSETQRNKGNFPGRFSGRQFSNSRSEMNVSTLELGDSALYLCASSPGGANTGELFFGEGSRLTVL.

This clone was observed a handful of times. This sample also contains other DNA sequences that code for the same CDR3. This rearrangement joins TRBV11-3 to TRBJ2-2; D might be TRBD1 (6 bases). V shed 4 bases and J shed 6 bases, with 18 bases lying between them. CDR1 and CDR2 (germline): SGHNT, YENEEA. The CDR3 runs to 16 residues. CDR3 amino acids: CASSSNHRAGAGELFF. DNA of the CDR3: TGTGCCAGCAGCTCGAACCACAGGGCCGGGGCCGGGGAGCTGTTTTTT.

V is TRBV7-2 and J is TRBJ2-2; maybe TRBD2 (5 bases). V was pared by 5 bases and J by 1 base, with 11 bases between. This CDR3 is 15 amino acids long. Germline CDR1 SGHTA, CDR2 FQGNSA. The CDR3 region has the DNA TGTGCCAGCAGCCCGGACTCCCTGAACACCGGGGAGCTGTTTTTT. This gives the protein CASSPDSLNTGELFF.

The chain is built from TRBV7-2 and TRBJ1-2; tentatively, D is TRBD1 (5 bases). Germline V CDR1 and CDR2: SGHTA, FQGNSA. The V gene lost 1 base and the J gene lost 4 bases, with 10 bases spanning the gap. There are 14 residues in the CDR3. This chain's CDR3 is CASSLDQGSYGYTF. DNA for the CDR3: TGTGCCAGCAGCTTAGATCAGGGCTCCTATGGCTACACCTTC.